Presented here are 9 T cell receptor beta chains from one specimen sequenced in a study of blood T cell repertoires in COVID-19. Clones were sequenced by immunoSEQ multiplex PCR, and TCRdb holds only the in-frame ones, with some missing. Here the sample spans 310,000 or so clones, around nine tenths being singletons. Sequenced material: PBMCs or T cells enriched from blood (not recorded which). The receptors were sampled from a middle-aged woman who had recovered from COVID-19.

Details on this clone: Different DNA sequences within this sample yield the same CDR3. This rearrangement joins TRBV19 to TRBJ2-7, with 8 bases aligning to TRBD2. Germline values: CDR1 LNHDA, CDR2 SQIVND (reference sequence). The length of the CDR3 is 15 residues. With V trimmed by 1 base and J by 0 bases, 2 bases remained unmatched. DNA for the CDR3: TGTGCCAGTAGTATAGGTACTAGCGGCTCCTACGAGCAGTACTTC. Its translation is CASSIGTSGSYEQYF.

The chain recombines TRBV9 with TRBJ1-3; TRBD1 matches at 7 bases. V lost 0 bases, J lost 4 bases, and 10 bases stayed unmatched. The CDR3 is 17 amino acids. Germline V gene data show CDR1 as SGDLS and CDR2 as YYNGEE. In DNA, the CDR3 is TGTGCCAGCAGCGTAGGACAGGGAAACTCTGGAGGAAACACCATATATTTT. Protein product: CASSVGQGNSGGNTIYF.

DNA for the CDR3: TGTGCCAGCAGCTCCCGGACAGGGGTTACCAATGAGCAGTTCTTC. This sequence encodes CASSSRTGVTNEQFF. The chain recombines TRBV7-2 with TRBJ2-1, with 9 bases identical to TRBD1. CDR3 size: 15 residues. The J segment lost 6 bases and the V segment lost 4 bases, leaving 7 bases of the junction unmatched. Germline CDR1 and CDR2: SGHTA and FQGNSA.

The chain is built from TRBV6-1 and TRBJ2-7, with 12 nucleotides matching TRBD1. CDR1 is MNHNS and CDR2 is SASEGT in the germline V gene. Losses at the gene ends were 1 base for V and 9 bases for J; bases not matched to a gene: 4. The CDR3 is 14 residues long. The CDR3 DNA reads TGTGCCAGCAGTGAAGGGGACAGGGGGCGCGGGCAGTACTTC. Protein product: CASSEGDRGRGQYF.

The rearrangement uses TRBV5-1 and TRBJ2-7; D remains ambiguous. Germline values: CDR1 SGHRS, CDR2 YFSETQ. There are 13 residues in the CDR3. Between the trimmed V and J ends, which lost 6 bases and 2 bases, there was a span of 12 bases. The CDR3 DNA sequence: TGCGCCAGCACCCCCGCGAACGCCTACGAGCAGTACTTC. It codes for CASTPANAYEQYF.

CDR3 sequence: CSMIGQTNTEAFF. CDR3 nucleotides: TGCAGCATGATTGGACAGACGAACACTGAAGCTTTCTTT. The gene calls are TRBV29-1 and TRBJ1-1; D possibly corresponds to TRBD1 (6 bases). CDR1 is SQVTM, CDR2 ANQGSEA, per germline. V was pared by 8 bases and J by 1 base, with 14 bases between. This CDR3 contains 13 residues.

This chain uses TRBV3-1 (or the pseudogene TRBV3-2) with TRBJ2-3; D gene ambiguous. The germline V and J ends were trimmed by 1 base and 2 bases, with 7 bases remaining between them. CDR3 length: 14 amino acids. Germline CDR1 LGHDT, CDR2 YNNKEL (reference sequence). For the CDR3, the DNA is TGTGCCAGCAGCCAAGTCAGGAACACAGATACGCAGTATTTT. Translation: CASSQVRNTDTQYF.

CDR3 nucleotide sequence: TGCGCCAGCAGCTCCGGGACTAGCGGGCCCCTCCAACCTACGGGGGAGCTGTTTTTT. This encodes CASSSGTSGPLQPTGELFF. The chain recombines TRBV5-1 with TRBJ2-2; 12 bases are a match to TRBD2. The CDR3 consists of 19 residues. CDR1 SGHRS and CDR2 YFSETQ come from the germline V gene. Germline trimming cut 3 bases from V and 8 bases from J; bases unmatched to any gene: 17. Supplemented by reference TRBV5-1 and TRBJ2-2, the full variable domain reads KAGVTQTPRYLIKTRGQQVTLSCSPISGHRSVSWYQQTPGQGLQFLFEYFSETQRNKGNFPGRFSGRQFSNSRSEMNVSTLELGDSALYLCASSSGTSGPLQPTGELFFGEGSRLTVL.

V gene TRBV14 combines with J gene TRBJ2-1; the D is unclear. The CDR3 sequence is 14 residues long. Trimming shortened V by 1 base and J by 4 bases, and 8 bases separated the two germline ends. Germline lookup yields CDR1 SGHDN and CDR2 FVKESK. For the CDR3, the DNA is TGTGCCAGCAGCCAAGCCTCGCTATACAATGAGCAGTTCTTC. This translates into CASSQASLYNEQFF.